Presented here are 6 T cell receptor beta chains from one specimen sequenced in a study of T cells in Graves' hyperthyroidism and ophthalmopathy. Regions amplified from RNA transcripts were the TCR beta CDR3 regions. The HTBI primer set served for first-round RT-PCR of the TCR CDR3. A single record per CDR3 protein comes from TCRdb applying MiXCR to the multiplex PCR reads. Of a few hundred thousand distinct CDR3 sequences in the sample, roughly 15% are singletons; the top ten hold under 25%. Sequencing input: blood. These receptors were obtained from a woman between 55 and 75 years old with Graves' ophthalmopathy.

This clonotype was counted ten times or more. V usage is TRBV5-6 and J usage is TRBJ1-4; no clear D gene. The CDR3 totals 14 residues. Trimming stripped 5 bases from V and 1 base from J, with 9 bases between. CDR1 is SGHDT and CDR2 is YYEEEE in the germline V gene. CDR3 sequence reads: CASSEGVTNEKLFF. The CDR3 DNA follows: TGTGCCAGCAGTGAGGGAGTAACTAATGAAAAACTGTTTTTT.

Many counts were recorded for this clonotype. The chain recombines TRBV20-1 with TRBJ2-3; 9 bases align to TRBD2. The V and J ends lost 3 bases and 0 bases, in that order; junction bases with no gene match: 10. Germline CDR1 DFQATT, CDR2 SNEGSKA (reference sequence). The CDR3 is made up of 17 amino acids. The CDR3 sequence: CSASGLAGLGSTDTQYF. CDR3 bases: TGCAGTGCTAGCGGGCTAGCGGGACTAGGGAGCACAGATACGCAGTATTTT.

This clonotype was counted many times. CDR3 sequence (DNA): TGTGCCAGCAGTCGGGGAGGGAGCTACGAGCAGTACTTC. This gives the protein CASSRGGSYEQYF. The genes are TRBV27 and TRBJ2-7; 7 positions match TRBD2. This CDR3 contains 13 residues. CDR1 is MNHEY, CDR2 SMNVEV, per germline (reference sequence). V was pared by 5 bases and J by 3 bases, with 4 bases of the junction left unmatched.

This chain uses TRBV5-6 with TRBJ2-5, with D tentatively TRBD1 (5 bases). The CDR3 spans 15 residues. V was cut by 4 bases and J by 1 base, with 14 bases left in between. Germline values: CDR1 SGHDT, CDR2 YYEEEE. CDR3 residues: CASSRIDRSQETQYF. DNA for the CDR3: TGTGCCAGCAGCCGAATTGACAGAAGCCAAGAGACCCAGTACTTC.

There are many counts of this clonotype. The gene calls are TRBV5-1 and TRBJ2-7, with D perhaps matching TRBD1 (6 bases). The CDR3 extends over 13 amino acids. Germline V CDR1 and CDR2: SGHRS, YFSETQ. V lost 5 bases to trimming and J lost 5 bases, with 14 bases between them. CDR3 region: CASRPLQGDEQYF. CDR3 nucleotides: TGCGCCAGCAGGCCTCTACAGGGCGACGAGCAGTACTTC.

This clonotype was seen ten or more times. CDR3: CASSFQRDDTDTQYF. The CDR3 bases are TGCGCCAGCAGCTTTCAGCGGGACGACACAGATACGCAGTATTTT. The V gene is TRBV5-1, the J gene TRBJ2-3, with TRBD2 matching 7 bases. There are 15 residues in the CDR3. Germline V lookup: CDR1 SGHRS, CDR2 YFSETQ. The J segment lost 2 bases and the V segment lost 2 bases, leaving 5 bases of the junction unmatched.